The 5 T cell receptor beta chains in this list originate from one sample, sequenced in a study of blood T cell repertoires in COVID-19. Profiling relied on immunoSEQ multiplex PCR, and the TCRdb table lists in-frame clones only, not all of them. The sample contains around 170,000 clones, around 74% of which appear only once. Source material: peripheral blood. The receptors come from an elderly woman with acute or convalescent COVID-19.

The CDR3 loop reads CASSDTGVNNEQFF. CDR3 nucleotide sequence: TGTGCCAGCAGCGACACAGGGGTCAACAATGAGCAGTTCTTC. The rearrangement uses TRBV7-9 and TRBJ2-1; 7 bases map to TRBD1. Germline CDR1 reads SEHNR; CDR2 reads FQNEAQ (reference sequence). The CDR3 consists of 14 residues. With 5 bases clipped from V and 5 bases from J, the junction kept 6 bases outside the gene matches. The full variable domain, rest sourced from reference TRBV7-9 and TRBJ2-1, is DTGVSQNPRHKITKRGQNVTFRCDPISEHNRLYWYRQTLGQGPEFLTYFQNEAQLEKSRLLSDRFSAERPKGSFSTLEIQRTEQGDSAMYLCASSDTGVNNEQFFGPGTRLTVL.

The table lists this clone with a few counts. The V gene is TRBV5-1, the J gene TRBJ2-1, with a weak D call TRBD2 (6 bases). Germline-derived CDR1 and CDR2 are SGHRS and YFSETQ. The CDR3 extends over 13 amino acids. V lost 4 bases and J 7 bases, leaving 12 bases between the germline ends. The CDR3 here is CASSPRSGNEQFF. The CDR3 DNA reads TGCGCCAGCAGCCCAAGGAGCGGGAATGAGCAGTTCTTC.

This sequence joins TRBV3-1 (or the pseudogene TRBV3-2) and TRBJ1-4; 11 positions match TRBD1. The germline CDR1 and CDR2 sequences are LGHDT and YNNKEL (reference sequence). The CDR3 is made up of 17 amino acids. Trimming removed 2 bases from V and 3 bases from J; junction bases left unmatched: 5. The CDR3 region has the DNA TGTGCCAGCAGCCAATGGACAGGGGGCTTAGCTAATGAAAAACTGTTTTTT. It specifies CASSQWTGGLANEKLFF.

This sequence joins TRBV5-1 and TRBJ2-1; 14 nucleotides align to TRBD2. J lost 8 bases, V lost 4 bases, and 8 bases had no gene match. Germline values: CDR1 SGHRS, CDR2 YFSETQ. The CDR3 loop spans 16 amino acids. The CDR3 DNA is TGCGCCAGCAGCCCCCCGGGACTAGCGGGAGATGATGAGCAGTTCTTC. It codes for CASSPPGLAGDDEQFF.

The chain recombines TRBV20-1 with TRBJ2-7; 7 nucleotides align to TRBD2. Trimming took 3 bases from V and 6 from J; bases not matched to a gene: 14. The V gene's germline CDR1 is DFQATT and CDR2 SNEGSKA (reference sequence). CDR3 length: 15 amino acids. CDR3 amino acids: CSASGGRILSAEQYF. The CDR3 region has the DNA TGCAGTGCTAGTGGCGGGAGAATCTTAAGCGCCGAGCAGTACTTC.